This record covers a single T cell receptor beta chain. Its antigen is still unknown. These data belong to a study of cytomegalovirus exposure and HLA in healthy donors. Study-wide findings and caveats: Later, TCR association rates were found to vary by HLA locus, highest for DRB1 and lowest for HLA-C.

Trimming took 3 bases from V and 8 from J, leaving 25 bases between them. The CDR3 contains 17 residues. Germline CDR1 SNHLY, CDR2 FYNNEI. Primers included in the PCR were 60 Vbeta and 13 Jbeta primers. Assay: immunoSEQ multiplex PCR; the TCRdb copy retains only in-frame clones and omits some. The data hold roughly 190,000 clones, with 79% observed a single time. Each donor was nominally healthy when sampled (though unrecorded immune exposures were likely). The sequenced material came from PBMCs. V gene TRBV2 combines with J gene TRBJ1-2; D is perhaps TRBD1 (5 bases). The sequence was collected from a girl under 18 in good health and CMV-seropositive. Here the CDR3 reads CASSESGPYSKAGGYTF. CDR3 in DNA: TGTGCCAGCAGTGAGTCAGGGCCCTATAGTAAAGCTGGAGGCTACACCTTC.